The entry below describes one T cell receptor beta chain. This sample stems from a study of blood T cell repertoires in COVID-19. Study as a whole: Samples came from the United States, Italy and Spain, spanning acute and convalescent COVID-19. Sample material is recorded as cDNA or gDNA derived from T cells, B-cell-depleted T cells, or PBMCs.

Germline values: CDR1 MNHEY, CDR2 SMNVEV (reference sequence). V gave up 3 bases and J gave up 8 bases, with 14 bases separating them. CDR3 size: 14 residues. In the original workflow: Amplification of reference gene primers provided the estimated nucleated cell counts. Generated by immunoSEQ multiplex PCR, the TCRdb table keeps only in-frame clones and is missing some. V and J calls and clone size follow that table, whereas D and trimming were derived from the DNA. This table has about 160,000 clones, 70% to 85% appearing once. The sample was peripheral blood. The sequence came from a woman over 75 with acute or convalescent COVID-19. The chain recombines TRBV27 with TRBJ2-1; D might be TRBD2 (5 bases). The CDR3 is CASSFRLLGDEQFF. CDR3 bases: TGTGCCAGCAGTTTTCGCCTACTAGGTGATGAGCAGTTCTTC.